Listed here is a single TCR beta chain. Germline lookup yields CDR1 SGDLS and CDR2 YYNGEE. This CDR3 spans 18 amino acids. Trimming removed 0 bases from V and 3 bases from J; junction bases left unmatched: 4. The source of the sample is a study of blood T cell repertoires in COVID-19. Study-wide background: Spain, Italy and the United States supplied samples that represented acute and convalescent COVID-19. T cells, B-cell-depleted T cells, or PBMCs provided the cDNA or gDNA that served as material.

The authors' processing: For nucleated cells, counts were estimated from reference gene primer amplification. Clones were sequenced by immunoSEQ multiplex PCR, and TCRdb holds only the in-frame ones, with some missing. V and J calls and clone size are given by that table; D and trimming were obtained from the DNA. The sample holds about 150,000 clones, roughly 80% seen once. The J gene is TRBJ2-2, the V gene TRBV9; 14 bases agree with TRBD2. Source material: peripheral blood. The sequence was obtained from an elderly woman with acute or convalescent COVID-19. The CDR3 loop reads CASSVVTSGGAYTGELFF. The CDR3 nucleotides read TGTGCCAGCAGCGTAGTGACTAGCGGGGGGGCTTACACCGGGGAGCTGTTTTTT.